The TCR beta chain under discussion was sequenced for a study of post-analysis software for immune sequencing data. Study-wide results and limits: Controls significantly exceeded multiple sclerosis patients in normalized Chao1 diversity. F measure grouped same-batch samples tightly together. Higher frequency in patients than in controls was seen for roughly five TRBV segments, with TRBV5-6, TRBV5-1 and TRBV20-1 among them.

Unique molecular identifiers tagged the TCR beta cDNA libraries. Approximately 0.5 million cDNA molecules were recovered from an input of about 1 to 10 million T cells. Each CDR3 protein gets one entry after TCRdb re-called the PCR reads with MiXCR. The table has roughly 600,000 distinct CDR3 sequences, around 47% seen once. Germline assignment: CDR1 SGHVS and CDR2 FNYEAQ. With 5 bases removed from V and 8 bases from J, the gap between germline ends came to 18 bases. The CDR3 sequence is 14 residues long. Turning to this clonotype: The target antigen is unknown.

The sequenced sample consisted of blood. The chain links TRBV7-6 to TRBJ1-2; D is perhaps TRBD1 (6 bases). The receptor's source is a girl between 10 and 17 years old with multiple sclerosis. The CDR3 nucleotides are TGTGCCAGCAGCATACTCCGGGACACCGGAGGCTACACCTTC. Translated, it gives CASSILRDTGGYTF.